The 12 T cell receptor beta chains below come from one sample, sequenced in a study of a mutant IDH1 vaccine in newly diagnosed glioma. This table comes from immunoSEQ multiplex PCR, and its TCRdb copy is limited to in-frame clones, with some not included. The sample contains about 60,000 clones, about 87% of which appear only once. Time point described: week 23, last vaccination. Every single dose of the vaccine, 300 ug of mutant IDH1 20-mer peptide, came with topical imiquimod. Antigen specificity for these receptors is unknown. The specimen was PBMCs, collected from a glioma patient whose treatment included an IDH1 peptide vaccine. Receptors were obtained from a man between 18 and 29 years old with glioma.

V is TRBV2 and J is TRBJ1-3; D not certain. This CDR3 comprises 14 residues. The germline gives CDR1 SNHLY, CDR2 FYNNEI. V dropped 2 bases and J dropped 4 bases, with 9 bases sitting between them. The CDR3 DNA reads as TGTGCCAGCAGTGAAAGAGCCACCGGAAACACCATATATTTT. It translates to CASSERATGNTIYF.

The CDR3, as DNA: TGTGCCAGCAGCTTTACGATGGCTGAAGCTTTCTTT. This gives the protein CASSFTMAEAFF. This chain uses TRBV7-2 with TRBJ1-1, with D uncertain. The germline V gene has CDR1 SGHTA and CDR2 FQGNSA. V was shortened by 3 bases and J by 6 bases, with 8 bases between the two germline ends. This CDR3 is 12 amino acids long.

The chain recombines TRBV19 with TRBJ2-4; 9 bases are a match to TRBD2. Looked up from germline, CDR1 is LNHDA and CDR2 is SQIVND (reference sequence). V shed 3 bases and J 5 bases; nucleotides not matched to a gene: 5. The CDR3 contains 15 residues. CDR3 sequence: CASSMGGGAQNIQYF. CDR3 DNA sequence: TGTGCCAGTAGTATGGGCGGGGGGGCCCAAAACATTCAGTACTTC.

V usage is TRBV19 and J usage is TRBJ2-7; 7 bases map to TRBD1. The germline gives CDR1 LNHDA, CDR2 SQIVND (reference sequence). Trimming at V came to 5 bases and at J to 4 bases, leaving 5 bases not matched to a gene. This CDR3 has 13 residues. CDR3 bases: TGTGCCAGTAGTCCGGGGACAGCTTACGAGCAGTACTTC. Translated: CASSPGTAYEQYF.

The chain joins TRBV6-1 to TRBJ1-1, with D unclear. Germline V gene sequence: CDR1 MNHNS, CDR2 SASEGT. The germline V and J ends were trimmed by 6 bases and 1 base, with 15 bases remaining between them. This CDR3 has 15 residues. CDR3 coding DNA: TGTGCCAGCAGACCGGAGCTGTCGAAGAACACTGAAGCTTTCTTT. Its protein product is CASRPELSKNTEAFF.

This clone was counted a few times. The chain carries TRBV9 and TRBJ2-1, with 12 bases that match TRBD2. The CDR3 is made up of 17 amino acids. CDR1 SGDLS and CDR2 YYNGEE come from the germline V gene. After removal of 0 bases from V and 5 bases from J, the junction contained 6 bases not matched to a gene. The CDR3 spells CASSVAPSGGGNNEQFF. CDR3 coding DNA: TGTGCCAGCAGCGTAGCCCCTAGCGGGGGGGGAAACAATGAGCAGTTCTTC.

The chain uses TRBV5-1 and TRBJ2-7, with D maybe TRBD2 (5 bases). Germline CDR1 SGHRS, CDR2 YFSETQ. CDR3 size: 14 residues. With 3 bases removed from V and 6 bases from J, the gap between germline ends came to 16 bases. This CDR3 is CASSSGGPWGEQYF. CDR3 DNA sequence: TGCGCCAGCAGCTCTGGAGGCCCTTGGGGCGAGCAGTACTTC.

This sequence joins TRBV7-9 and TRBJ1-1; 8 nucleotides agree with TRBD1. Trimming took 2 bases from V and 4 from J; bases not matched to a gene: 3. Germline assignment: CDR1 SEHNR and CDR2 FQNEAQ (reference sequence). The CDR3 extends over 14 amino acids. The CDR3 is CASSLQGAFTEAFF. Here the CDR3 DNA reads TGTGCCAGCAGCTTACAGGGGGCATTCACTGAAGCTTTCTTT.

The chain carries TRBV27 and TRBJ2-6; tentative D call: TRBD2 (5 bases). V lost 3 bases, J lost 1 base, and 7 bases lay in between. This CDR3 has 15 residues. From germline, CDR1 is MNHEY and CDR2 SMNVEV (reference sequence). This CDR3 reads CASSFRGSGANVLTF. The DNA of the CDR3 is TGTGCCAGCAGTTTCCGGGGATCTGGGGCCAACGTCCTGACTTTC.

This CDR3 is CASSYSIQAPYNEQFF. Written as DNA, the CDR3 is TGTGCCAGCAGTTACTCGATACAGGCGCCGTACAATGAGCAGTTCTTC. V and J are TRBV6-6 and TRBJ2-1; possibly TRBD1 for D (5 bases). CDR1 and CDR2 (germline): MNHNY, SVGAGI (reference sequence). Trimming stripped 0 bases from V and 4 bases from J, with 13 bases between. This CDR3 comprises 16 residues.

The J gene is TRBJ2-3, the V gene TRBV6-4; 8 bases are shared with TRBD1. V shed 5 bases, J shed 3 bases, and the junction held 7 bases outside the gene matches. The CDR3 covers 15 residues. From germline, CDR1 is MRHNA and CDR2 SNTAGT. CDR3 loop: CASSLDRGGTDTQYF. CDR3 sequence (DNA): TGTGCCAGCAGTCTTGACAGGGGAGGAACAGATACGCAGTATTTT.

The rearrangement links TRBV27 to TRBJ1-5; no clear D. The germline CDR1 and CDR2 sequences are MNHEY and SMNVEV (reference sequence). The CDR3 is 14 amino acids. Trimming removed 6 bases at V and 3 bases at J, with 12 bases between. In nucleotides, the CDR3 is TGTGCCAGCAGCCTAGGCTCACCCAATCAGCCCCAGCATTTT. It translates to CASSLGSPNQPQHF.